These T cell receptor beta chains were read from a single sample in a study of CD8 T cells in ankylosing spondylitis. Each CDR3 protein is one row after TCRdb ran MiXCR on the 5' RACE reads. The repertoire consists of under 300,000 distinct CDR3 sequences, with approximately 12% occurring once and the leading ten covering under 8%. The sequencing input was blood, either unsorted or a sorted T cell fraction (not recorded which). All receptors derive from a male donor with ankylosing spondylitis or in good health (not recorded which). Each CDR3 is given with its conserved first and last residue. The order of the fields is D gene, CDR3 length, V gene, J gene, clone size, CDR3 DNA, CDR3 protein. The D gene is left open where the match is weak. The size field is filled for only some rows; it gives once, few, many or a size class.

D: -
length: 14
V: TRBV7-2
J: TRBJ2-7
size: few
DNA: TGTGCCAGCAGCTTAGAGGGTCGGAGAGGCGAGCAGTACTTC
CDR3: CASSLEGRRGEQYF

D: TRBD2
length: 18
V: TRBV11-1
J: TRBJ2-1
size: -
DNA: TGTGCCAGCAGCTTAGACCTTGCGGGGGGGTATACCTACAATGAGCAGTTCTTC
CDR3: CASSLDLAGGYTYNEQFF

D: -
length: 15
V: TRBV18
J: TRBJ1-4
size: -
DNA: TGTGCCAGCTCACCAGGTTTTGCAACTAATGAAAAACTGTTTTTT
CDR3: CASSPGFATNEKLFF

D: -
length: 14
V: TRBV5-1
J: TRBJ1-1
size: many
DNA: TGCGCCAGCAGCTCGGGGGCTTATAGCACTGAAGCTTTCTTT
CDR3: CASSSGAYSTEAFF

D: TRBD1
length: 14
V: TRBV19
J: TRBJ2-5
size: -
DNA: TGTGCCAGTAGTAGGGAACAGGGGGAAGAGACCCAGTACTTC
CDR3: CASSREQGEETQYF

D: -
length: 14
V: TRBV5-1
J: TRBJ2-5
size: many
DNA: TGCGCCAGCAGCTTGGGAGTGGAAGGGGAGACCCAGTACTTC
CDR3: CASSLGVEGETQYF

D: -
length: 17
V: TRBV12-3/TRBV12-4
J: TRBJ2-4
size: few
DNA: TGTGCCAGCAGGTCTACTTGGGACGCTACCGCCAAAAACATTCAGTACTTC
CDR3: CASRSTWDATAKNIQYF

D: -
length: 13
V: TRBV2
J: TRBJ2-5
size: many
DNA: TGTGCCAGCAGTCAACAGTGGGGCGAGACCCAGTACTTC
CDR3: CASSQQWGETQYF

D: -
length: 16
V: TRBV28
J: TRBJ2-3
size: once
DNA: TGTGCCAGCAGCCCGATAGTGGGATCGGAGACAGATACGCAGTATTTT
CDR3: CASSPIVGSETDTQYF

D: TRBD1
length: 15
V: TRBV28
J: TRBJ1-4
size: many
DNA: TGTGCCAGCAGCGCAACAGGGGGCGGAAGTGAAAAACTGTTTTTT
CDR3: CASSATGGGSEKLFF

D: TRBD2
length: 18
V: TRBV20-1
J: TRBJ2-7
size: -
DNA: TGCAGTGCTAGCTGGCTAGCGGGAAGTAGAGGTGACTCCTACGAGCAGTACTTC
CDR3: CSASWLAGSRGDSYEQYF

D: -
length: 17
V: TRBV15
J: TRBJ2-1
size: many
DNA: TGTGCCACCAGCAGAGATAAGGGCGCGGGACCCGGGGATGAGCAGTTCTTC
CDR3: CATSRDKGAGPGDEQFF

D: -
length: 13
V: TRBV20-1
J: TRBJ1-1
size: many
DNA: TGCAGTGCTAGGGGACGGGTGAACACTGAAGCTTTCTTT
CDR3: CSARGRVNTEAFF

D: -
length: 12
V: TRBV20-1
J: TRBJ2-2
size: many
DNA: TGCAGTGCTAGAGTTCGGGCCGGGGAGCTGTTTTTT
CDR3: CSARVRAGELFF